The TCR beta chain under discussion was sequenced for a study of human T cells and chemical hapten exposure. TCRdb reprocessed the RACE reads with MiXCR, giving one entry per CDR3 protein. The sample yields roughly 380,000 distinct CDR3 sequences, roughly 5% seen once. As to time point: pre-sensitization, week 0. As for treatment: therapeutic diphenylcyclopropenone sensitization with weekly scalp DPC. This clonotype was detected ten times or more. The ends lost 4 bases at V and 0 bases at J; junction bases unmatched: 4. Germline lookup yields CDR1 LGHDT and CDR2 YNNKEL (reference sequence). This CDR3 is built from 16 residues.

The sequence was obtained from a woman in her 50s with alopecia areata. Some clones in this sample may be carry-over from other donors' samples. The sequenced sample was whole blood, obtained in connection with sensitization to the hapten diphenylcyclopropenone (DPC). The chain has TRBV3-1 and TRBJ2-1, with 9 bases aligning to TRBD1. CDR3 DNA sequence: TGTGCCAGCAGCCCCGACAGGGGGATCTCCTACAATGAGCAGTTCTTC. This codes for CASSPDRGISYNEQFF.